These T cell receptor beta chains were read from a single sample in a study of blood T cell repertoires in COVID-19. Measured with immunoSEQ multiplex PCR; TCRdb has only the in-frame clones, and not every one. In the table there are roughly 430,000 clones, approximately 91% of which are singletons. The sequenced sample was PBMCs or T cells enriched from blood (not recorded which). The receptors stem from a woman aged 18-35 years who had been exposed to COVID-19. CDR3s include the opening cysteine and the closing phenylalanine or tryptophan. A D gene is named only where the DNA matches it firmly. Only some rows state a clone size, as once, few, many or a class for expanded clones.

j_gene: TRBJ2-7
abundance: -
d_gene: TRBD2
v_gene: TRBV7-8
CDR3nt: TGTGCCAGCAGCTTTATAACTAGCGGGAGCGCCTACGAGCAGTACTTC
CDR3aa: CASSFITSGSAYEQYF

j_gene: TRBJ2-3
abundance: -
d_gene: -
v_gene: TRBV27
CDR3nt: TGTGCCAGCAGTTTTGTCTCCGGTGAAGATACGCAGTATTTT
CDR3aa: CASSFVSGEDTQYF

j_gene: TRBJ1-6
abundance: -
d_gene: TRBD1
v_gene: TRBV28
CDR3nt: TGTGCCAGCAGCCTATACAGGGGGGACTCCTATAATTCACCCCTCCACTTT
CDR3aa: CASSLYRGDSYNSPLHF

j_gene: TRBJ1-2
abundance: once
d_gene: -
v_gene: TRBV2
CDR3nt: TGTGCCAGCAATGACTACGTGGACTGGAATGGCTACACCTTC
CDR3aa: CASNDYVDWNGYTF

j_gene: TRBJ2-3
abundance: -
d_gene: -
v_gene: TRBV7-3
CDR3nt: TGTGCCAGCAGCTTTCGCCCGGGGGCAGATACGCAGTATTTT
CDR3aa: CASSFRPGADTQYF

j_gene: TRBJ2-1
abundance: few
d_gene: -
v_gene: TRBV29-1
CDR3nt: TGCAGCGTTCACCAGGGCAATGAGCAGTTCTTC
CDR3aa: CSVHQGNEQFF

j_gene: TRBJ2-5
abundance: -
d_gene: -
v_gene: TRBV6-5
CDR3nt: TGTGCCAGCAGGAGCCGGAACAGGGAGAAAGAGACCCAGTACTTC
CDR3aa: CASRSRNREKETQYF

j_gene: TRBJ1-2
abundance: few
d_gene: TRBD1
v_gene: TRBV6-5
CDR3nt: TGTGCCAGCAGCAACCCCGGGACAGGGTCCTATGGCTACACCTTC
CDR3aa: CASSNPGTGSYGYTF

j_gene: TRBJ2-1
abundance: few
d_gene: -
v_gene: TRBV12-3/TRBV12-4
CDR3nt: TGTGCCAGCACCTCAGACAATGAGCAGTTCTTC
CDR3aa: CASTSDNEQFF

j_gene: TRBJ2-7
abundance: -
d_gene: -
v_gene: TRBV15
CDR3nt: TGTGCCACCAGCAGCAGGGTATTGACCTACGAGCAGTACTTC
CDR3aa: CATSSRVLTYEQYF

j_gene: TRBJ1-1
abundance: -
d_gene: -
v_gene: TRBV18
CDR3nt: TGTGCCAGCTCACCCCAAGGCGGCACTGAAGCTTTCTTT
CDR3aa: CASSPQGGTEAFF

j_gene: TRBJ2-2
abundance: few
d_gene: -
v_gene: TRBV9
CDR3nt: TGTGCCAGCGCGGGCTACACCGGGGAGCTGTTTTTT
CDR3aa: CASAGYTGELFF

j_gene: TRBJ2-5
abundance: once
d_gene: -
v_gene: TRBV10-3
CDR3nt: TGTGCCATCAGCAAGGGGCAGGGATACCAAGAGACCCAGTACTTC
CDR3aa: CAISKGQGYQETQYF

j_gene: TRBJ2-7
abundance: few
d_gene: TRBD2
v_gene: TRBV7-9
CDR3nt: TGTGCCAGCAGCTTTAGCGGGAGCTCCTACGAGCAGTACTTC
CDR3aa: CASSFSGSSYEQYF

j_gene: TRBJ2-7
abundance: -
d_gene: -
v_gene: TRBV6-2/TRBV6-3
CDR3nt: TGTGCCAGCAGCCCACAGACTACAGGGTTGGACGAGCAGTACTTC
CDR3aa: CASSPQTTGLDEQYF

j_gene: TRBJ2-7
abundance: -
d_gene: TRBD1
v_gene: TRBV28
CDR3nt: TGTGCCAGCAGTTTGGACAGGACGTACTTC
CDR3aa: CASSLDRTYF

j_gene: TRBJ1-1
abundance: -
d_gene: -
v_gene: TRBV2
CDR3nt: TGTGCCAGCAGTGAAGATAGAGCTTTGAACACTGAAGCTTTCTTT
CDR3aa: CASSEDRALNTEAFF

j_gene: TRBJ1-6
abundance: few
d_gene: TRBD1
v_gene: TRBV7-6
CDR3nt: TGTGCCAGCAGCGCCGGACAGGCGAGGAATTCACCCCTCCACTTT
CDR3aa: CASSAGQARNSPLHF

j_gene: TRBJ2-7
abundance: once
d_gene: TRBD1
v_gene: TRBV25-1
CDR3nt: TGTGCCAGCAGTAGGACAGGGGGATCCTACGAGCAGTACTTC
CDR3aa: CASSRTGGSYEQYF

j_gene: TRBJ1-1
abundance: once
d_gene: TRBD1
v_gene: TRBV9
CDR3nt: TGTGCCAGCAGCGTAGGCCCGACAGGGCTCGGCACTGAAGCTTTCTTT
CDR3aa: CASSVGPTGLGTEAFF

j_gene: TRBJ2-5
abundance: -
d_gene: -
v_gene: TRBV19
CDR3nt: TGTGCCAGTAGGGACCTGGGCGGGGGCCCACAAGAGACCCAGTACTTC
CDR3aa: CASRDLGGGPQETQYF

j_gene: TRBJ1-2
abundance: -
d_gene: TRBD1
v_gene: TRBV5-1
CDR3nt: TGCGCCAGCAGCCTGTCGGGACAGGGGGCGCCAGGTGGCTACACCTTC
CDR3aa: CASSLSGQGAPGGYTF

j_gene: TRBJ2-7
abundance: -
d_gene: TRBD2
v_gene: TRBV4-1
CDR3nt: TGCGCCAGCAGCCTAGCGGGAGGCCCCTTGAGCGACGAGCAGTACTTC
CDR3aa: CASSLAGGPLSDEQYF

j_gene: TRBJ2-2
abundance: -
d_gene: TRBD1
v_gene: TRBV10-2
CDR3nt: TGCGCCAGCAGTGAGTCGGACAGGGCCCGAACCGGGGAGCTGTTTTTT
CDR3aa: CASSESDRARTGELFF

j_gene: TRBJ1-5
abundance: -
d_gene: TRBD1
v_gene: TRBV24-1
CDR3nt: TGTGCCACCAGTGGGGGACAGGGGGCAGATCAGCCCCAGCATTTT
CDR3aa: CATSGGQGADQPQHF

j_gene: TRBJ1-2
abundance: -
d_gene: TRBD1
v_gene: TRBV7-9
CDR3nt: TGTGCCAGCAGCTCCGGGACAGGAGCTCCCAACTATGGCTACACCTTC
CDR3aa: CASSSGTGAPNYGYTF

j_gene: TRBJ2-7
abundance: -
d_gene: -
v_gene: TRBV18
CDR3nt: TGTGCCAGCTCCCCAGTATCAGATTACGAGCAGTACTTC
CDR3aa: CASSPVSDYEQYF

j_gene: TRBJ2-3
abundance: -
d_gene: -
v_gene: TRBV6-6
CDR3nt: TGTGCCAGCAGCTCGGGGGACAGAGGCACAGATACGCAGTATTTT
CDR3aa: CASSSGDRGTDTQYF

j_gene: TRBJ2-1
abundance: -
d_gene: TRBD2
v_gene: TRBV5-5
CDR3nt: TGTGCCAGCAGCTTTAACCCGGGGGGCTACAATGAGCAGTTCTTC
CDR3aa: CASSFNPGGYNEQFF

j_gene: TRBJ1-2
abundance: -
d_gene: TRBD1
v_gene: TRBV4-3
CDR3nt: TGCGCCAGCAGCCAAGATATAGGGACAGGGTCAGGGTATGGCTACACCTTC
CDR3aa: CASSQDIGTGSGYGYTF

j_gene: TRBJ1-3
abundance: -
d_gene: -
v_gene: TRBV3-1/TRBV3-2
CDR3nt: TGTGCCAGCAGTTCGGCTGCGGACACCATATATTTT
CDR3aa: CASSSAADTIYF

j_gene: TRBJ1-1
abundance: -
d_gene: -
v_gene: TRBV5-1
CDR3nt: TGCGCCAGCAGCCCGGAGACCGTGAACACTGAAGCTTTCTTT
CDR3aa: CASSPETVNTEAFF